This is a list of T cell receptor beta chains from one sample in a study of regulatory T cells in long-lasting Graves disease. TCRdb re-derived calls from the multiplex PCR reads in MiXCR, one entry per CDR3 protein. Of 250,000 to 300,000 distinct CDR3 sequences listed, 22% are singletons. The sample in question was peripheral blood mononuclear cells (PBMCs), obtained when the disease was refractory, from a patient treated with antithyroid drugs. All receptors derive from a female donor with Graves disease. CDR3s include the opening cysteine and the closing phenylalanine or tryptophan. The order of the fields is J gene, D gene, clone size, V gene, CDR3 protein, CDR3 DNA. The D gene is left open where the match is weak. Not every row has a clone size; where given, it reads once, few, many or a size class.

TRBJ1-2 | TRBD1 | few | TRBV29-1 | CSVPRDRETSNYGYTF | TGCAGCGTCCCGAGGGACAGGGAAACCTCTAACTATGGCTACACCTTC
TRBJ2-4 | - | few | TRBV6-1 | CASSRRDPGNIQYF | TGTGCCAGCAGTCGACGGGACCCAGGGAACATTCAGTACTTC
TRBJ2-5 | - | - | TRBV29-1 | CSASPDSLQETQYF | TGCAGCGCCTCCCCGGACTCCCTCCAAGAGACCCAGTACTTC
TRBJ1-4 | - | few | TRBV25-1 | CASSESWTLREKLFF | TGTGCCAGCAGTGAATCATGGACCCTCCGGGAAAAACTGTTTTTT
TRBJ2-5 | - | many | TRBV28 | CASKWGRETQYF | TGTGCCAGCAAATGGGGGCGAGAGACCCAGTACTTC
TRBJ1-1 | TRBD1 | few | TRBV20-1 | CSAQRQGGTEAFF | TGCAGTGCTCAACGACAGGGAGGCACTGAAGCTTTCTTT
TRBJ2-3 | TRBD1 | - | TRBV20-1 | CSASSPGQGTDTQYF | TGCAGTGCTAGTTCTCCGGGACAGGGCACAGATACGCAGTATTTT
TRBJ1-1 | TRBD1 | few | TRBV12-3/TRBV12-4 | CASSLDTGVYTEAFF | TGTGCCAGCAGTTTGGATACAGGGGTATACACTGAAGCTTTCTTT
TRBJ1-2 | - | many | TRBV11-2 | CASSWSSSDGYTF | TGTGCCAGCAGCTGGTCGAGTTCCGATGGCTACACCTTC
TRBJ2-7 | TRBD2 | - | TRBV20-1 | CSASIPGLAASYEQYF | TGCAGTGCTAGTATTCCGGGACTAGCGGCGTCCTACGAGCAGTACTTC
TRBJ1-5 | - | - | TRBV27 | CASSFLQFGQPQHF | TGTGCCAGCAGTTTTCTTCAATTCGGGCAGCCCCAGCATTTT
TRBJ2-7 | - | few | TRBV18 | CASSPRQFLGEQYF | TGTGCCAGCTCACCGCGACAGTTTTTAGGCGAGCAGTACTTC
TRBJ1-1 | - | few | TRBV6-1 | CATGAANTEAFF | TGTGCCACCGGGGCGGCGAACACTGAAGCTTTCTTT
TRBJ1-2 | - | many | TRBV3-1 | CASSQDRGGLNYGYTF | TGTGCCAGCAGCCAAGATAGGGGAGGACTTAACTATGGCTACACCTTC
TRBJ1-4 | - | few | TRBV29-1 | CSVEGGAAEKLFF | TGCAGCGTTGAAGGGGGCGCGGCTGAAAAACTGTTTTTT
TRBJ1-5 | - | - | TRBV19 | CASRPNPPGHGRDSNQPQHF | TGTGCCAGTAGACCCAATCCACCGGGACACGGACGGGATAGCAATCAGCCCCAGCATTTT
TRBJ2-2 | TRBD1 | few | TRBV7-3 | CASSLTGTATWGELFF | TGTGCCAGCAGCTTAACCGGGACAGCTACCTGGGGGGAGCTGTTTTTT
TRBJ1-1 | - | - | TRBV14 | CASSRGRNTEAFF | TGTGCCAGCAGCCGGGGAAGAAACACTGAAGCTTTCTTT
TRBJ1-1 | - | many | TRBV7-3 | CASSLTGGAGSEAFF | TGTGCCAGCAGCTTAACGGGGGGCGCTGGGTCGGAAGCTTTCTTT
TRBJ2-7 | - | once | TRBV6-2/TRBV6-3 | CASSASALGTYEQYF | TGTGCCAGCAGCGCCTCCGCTCTAGGGACCTACGAGCAGTACTTC
TRBJ2-7 | - | - | TRBV7-2 | CASSLQDLVYEQYF | TGTGCCAGCAGCTTACAGGATCTCGTCTACGAGCAGTACTTC
TRBJ2-5 | - | few | TRBV29-1 | CSVEGGLGETQYF | TGCAGCGTTGAGGGGGGACTTGGGGAGACCCAGTACTTC
TRBJ2-1 | TRBD1 | - | TRBV12-3/TRBV12-4 | CASRMDRGFSEQFF | TGTGCCAGCAGGATGGACAGGGGGTTTAGCGAGCAGTTCTTC
TRBJ2-7 | TRBD1 | many | TRBV20-1 | CSARDPGTGDYEQYF | TGCAGTGCTAGAGACCCCGGGACAGGGGACTACGAGCAGTACTTC
TRBJ1-3 | - | many | TRBV28 | CASSFGATGNTIYF | TGTGCCAGCAGTTTCGGGGCAACCGGAAACACCATATATTTT
TRBJ1-6 | - | - | TRBV7-9 | CASSPLVGSPLHF | TGTGCCAGCAGCCCACTCGTCGGTTCACCCCTCCACTTT
TRBJ2-6 | TRBD1 | - | TRBV9 | CASSPILQGTSSGANVLTF | TGTGCCAGCTCACCGATCCTACAGGGGACAAGCTCTGGGGCCAACGTCCTGACTTTC
TRBJ2-6 | TRBD1 | few | TRBV5-1 | CASSDGTGNFYGANVLTF | TGCGCCAGCAGCGATGGGACAGGGAATTTCTATGGGGCCAACGTCCTGACTTTC
TRBJ2-7 | - | many | TRBV6-5 | CASSYGDEQYF | TGTGCCAGCAGTTACGGGGACGAGCAGTACTTC
TRBJ2-7 | TRBD2 | - | TRBV20-1 | CSASGGGRSYEQYF | TGCAGTGCCAGCGGCGGCGGGAGAAGTTACGAGCAGTACTTC
TRBJ2-4 | - | - | TRBV28 | CASSLGGGGRIQYF | TGTGCCAGCAGTTTGGGAGGGGGCGGGCGCATTCAGTACTTC
TRBJ2-2 | TRBD2 | - | TRBV6-5 | CASSYSAGAAGTGELFF | TGTGCCAGCAGTTACTCTGCGGGAGCGGCCGGCACCGGGGAGCTGTTTTTT
TRBJ2-4 | TRBD2 | many | TRBV11-2 | CASSSVDRPAGKYF | TGTGCCAGCAGCTCCGTAGACCGACCAGCGGGAAAGTACTTC
TRBJ1-4 | - | - | TRBV30 | CTWSPRGRGEKLFF | TGTACCTGGAGCCCCCGAGGGCGAGGTGAAAAACTGTTTTTT
TRBJ2-4 | TRBD1 | - | TRBV4-1 | CASSQEGQGTKNIQYF | TGCGCCAGCAGCCAAGAGGGACAGGGGACCAAAAACATTCAGTACTTC
TRBJ1-6 | TRBD1 | - | TRBV6-1 | CASSKWDSGVSPLHF | TGTGCCAGCAGCAAGTGGGACAGCGGGGTGTCACCCCTCCACTTT
TRBJ1-6 | - | - | TRBV7-8 | CASSTTEPGDSPLHF | TGTGCCAGCAGCACGACAGAACCTGGGGATTCACCCCTCCACTTT
TRBJ2-7 | - | - | TRBV7-2 | CASSLALYSYEQYF | TGTGCCAGCAGCTTAGCTCTCTACTCCTACGAGCAGTACTTC
TRBJ2-7 | - | - | TRBV20-1 | CGFGTTTYEQYF | TGCGGTTTCGGGACCACAACCTACGAGCAGTACTTC
TRBJ2-6 | - | many | TRBV4-1 | CASSQVMGNTGANVLTF | TGCGCCAGCAGCCAAGTCATGGGTAATACTGGGGCCAACGTCCTGACTTTC
TRBJ2-5 | - | few | TRBV20-1 | CSAREPTALETQYF | TGCAGTGCTAGAGAACCCACAGCCTTAGAGACCCAGTACTTC
TRBJ1-5 | TRBD1 | many | TRBV12-3/TRBV12-4 | CASSGRTGGNQPQHF | TGTGCCAGTTCGGGTAGGACAGGGGGCAATCAGCCCCAGCATTTT
TRBJ1-5 | TRBD1 | many | TRBV28 | CASSFHGTEGQPQHF | TGTGCCAGCAGTTTCCACGGGACAGAGGGACAGCCCCAGCATTTT
TRBJ2-5 | - | - | TRBV7-9 | CASSLVGSRETQYF | TGTGCCAGCAGCTTAGTTGGTAGCCGGGAGACCCAGTACTTC
TRBJ2-7 | - | many | TRBV2 | CASSDIPGIALSYEQYF | TGTGCCAGCAGTGATATCCCCGGTATAGCGTTATCCTACGAGCAGTACTTC